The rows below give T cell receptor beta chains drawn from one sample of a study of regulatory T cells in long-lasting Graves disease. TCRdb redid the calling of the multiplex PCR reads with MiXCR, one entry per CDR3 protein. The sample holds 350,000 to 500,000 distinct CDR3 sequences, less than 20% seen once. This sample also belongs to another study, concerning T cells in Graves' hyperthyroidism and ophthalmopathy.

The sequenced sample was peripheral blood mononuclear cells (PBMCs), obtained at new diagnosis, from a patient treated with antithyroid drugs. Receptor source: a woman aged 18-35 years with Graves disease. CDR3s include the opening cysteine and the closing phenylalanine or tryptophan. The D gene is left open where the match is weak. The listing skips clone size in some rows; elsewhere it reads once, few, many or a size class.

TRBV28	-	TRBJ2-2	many	TGTGCCAGCAGATACACCCGTGTTGGCACCGGGGAGCTGTTTTTT	CASRYTRVGTGELFF
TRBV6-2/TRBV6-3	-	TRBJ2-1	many	TGTGCCAGCAGTTACCCAAAGACAGGAGGCCATGAGCAGTTCTTC	CASSYPKTGGHEQFF
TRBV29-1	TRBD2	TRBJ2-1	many	TGCAGCGTTAAACGGGAGGGCCAATCCTACAATGAGCAGTTCTTC	CSVKREGQSYNEQFF
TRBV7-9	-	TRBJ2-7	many	TGTGCCAGCAGCTACAGGGACTACGAGCAGTACTTC	CASSYRDYEQYF
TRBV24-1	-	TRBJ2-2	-	TGTGCCACCAGCTCCGGAGGGATAAACGGGGAGCTGTTTTTT	CATSSGGINGELFF
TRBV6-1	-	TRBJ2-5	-	TGTGCCATCGCTTGGGCCGAGGTGGAGACCCAGTACTTC	CAIAWAEVETQYF
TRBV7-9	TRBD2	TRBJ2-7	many	TGTGCCAGCAGCCAAGACAGCGGGAGCAGCGAGCAGTACTTC	CASSQDSGSSEQYF
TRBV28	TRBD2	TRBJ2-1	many	TGTGCCAGCAGTTTGACTAGCGGTCGGAATGAGCAGTTCTTC	CASSLTSGRNEQFF
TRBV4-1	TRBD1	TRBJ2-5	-	TGCGCCAGCAGCCAAGTTGATCAGGGGGCCCACTCAGAGACCCAGTACTTC	CASSQVDQGAHSETQYF
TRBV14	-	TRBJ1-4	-	TGTGCCAGCAGCCAACGCCCGGGGGGTGGTGAAAAACTGTTTTTT	CASSQRPGGGEKLFF
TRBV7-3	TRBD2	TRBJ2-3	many	TGTGCCAGCAGCTTAGGGACTACACGCACAGATACGCAGTATTTT	CASSLGTTRTDTQYF
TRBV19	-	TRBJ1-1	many	TGTGCCAGTAGCATTGGTGTTGGCACTGAAGCTTTCTTT	CASSIGVGTEAFF
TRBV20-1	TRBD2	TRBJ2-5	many	TGCAGTGCTAGAGATCCTAGCGGGAGGGAGGGGACCCAGTACTTC	CSARDPSGREGTQYF
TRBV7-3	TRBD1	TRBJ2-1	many	TGTGCCAGCAGCTTAAGACAGGGCACAATCAATGAGCAGTTCTTC	CASSLRQGTINEQFF